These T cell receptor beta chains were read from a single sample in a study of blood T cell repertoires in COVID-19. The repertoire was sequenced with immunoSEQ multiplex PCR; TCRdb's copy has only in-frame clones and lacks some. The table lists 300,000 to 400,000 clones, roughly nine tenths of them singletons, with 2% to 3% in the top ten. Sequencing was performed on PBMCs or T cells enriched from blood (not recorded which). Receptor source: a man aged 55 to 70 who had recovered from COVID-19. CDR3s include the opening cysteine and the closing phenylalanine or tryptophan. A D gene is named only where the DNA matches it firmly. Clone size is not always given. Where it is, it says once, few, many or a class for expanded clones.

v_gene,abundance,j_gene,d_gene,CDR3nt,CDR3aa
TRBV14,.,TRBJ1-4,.,TGTGCCAGCAGCCCGACAGGAACAACTAATGAAAAACTGTTTTTT,CASSPTGTTNEKLFF
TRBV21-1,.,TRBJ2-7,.,TGTGCCAGCAGCAAAACTTACGAGCAGTACTTC,CASSKTYEQYF
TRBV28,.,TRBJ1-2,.,TGTGCCAGCAGTCCCGGCTATGGCTACACCTTC,CASSPGYGYTF
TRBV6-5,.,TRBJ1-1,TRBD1,TGTGCCAGCAGGGAGAGGGACAGGGTCACTGAAGCTTTCTTT,CASRERDRVTEAFF
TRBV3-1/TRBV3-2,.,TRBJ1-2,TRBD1,TGTGCCAGCAGCCGAACAGGGGTCTATGGCTACGTCTATGGCTACACCTTC,CASSRTGVYGYVYGYTF
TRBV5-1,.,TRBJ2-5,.,TGCGCCAGCAGCTTGGGAGGGCAGGAAGGGGGAGAGACCCAGTACTTC,CASSLGGQEGGETQYF
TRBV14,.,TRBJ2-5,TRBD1,TGTGCCAGCAGCCCCCGACAGGGGGCAGAGACCCAGTACTTC,CASSPRQGAETQYF
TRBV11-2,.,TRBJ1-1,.,TGTGCTAGCAGCCCACCGCGCGTGGGAACAGGAGTGAACACTGAAGCTTTCTTT,CASSPPRVGTGVNTEAFF
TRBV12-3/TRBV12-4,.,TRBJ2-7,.,TGTGCCAGCAGACGGGAGCCGGCAGGGGAGCAGTACTTC,CASRREPAGEQYF
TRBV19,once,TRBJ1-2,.,TGTGCCAGTAGTACCCAGACAGCGTTGAACTATGGCTACACCTTC,CASSTQTALNYGYTF
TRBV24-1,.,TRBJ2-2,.,TGTGCCACCAGTGAAACGTACAGGGTTGGAGGCACCGGGGAGCTGTTTTTT,CATSETYRVGGTGELFF
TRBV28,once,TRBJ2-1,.,TGTGCCAGCAGAAGAGGGACTCGCTCCTACAATGAGCAGTTCTTC,CASRRGTRSYNEQFF
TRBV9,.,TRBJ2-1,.,TGTGCCAGCAGCGCGGTACCCGCCTACAATGAGCAGTTCTTC,CASSAVPAYNEQFF
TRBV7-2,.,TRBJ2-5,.,TGTGCCAGCAGAACTACGGGGGAAGAGACCCAGTACTTC,CASRTTGEETQYF
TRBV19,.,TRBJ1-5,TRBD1,TGTGCCAGTAGTATAACGGGGGACAGGGAGGTCAGGCAGCCCCAGCATTTT,CASSITGDREVRQPQHF
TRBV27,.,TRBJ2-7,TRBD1,TGTGCCAGCAGTCCCCTCCCCTGGGACAGGGGACGAGAAGAGCAGTACTTC,CASSPLPWDRGREEQYF
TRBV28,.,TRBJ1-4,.,TGTGCCAGCAGTTTCCGGGCAGGGATTATTGGGACTAATGAAAAACTGTTTTTT,CASSFRAGIIGTNEKLFF
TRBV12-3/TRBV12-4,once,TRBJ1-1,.,TGTGCCAGCAGTTTCGGGATGAACACTGAAGCTTTCTTT,CASSFGMNTEAFF
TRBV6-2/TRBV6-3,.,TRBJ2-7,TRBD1,TGTGCCAGCAGTCAGGAGGGACAGGGAAGTTTCAAGCAGTACTTC,CASSQEGQGSFKQYF
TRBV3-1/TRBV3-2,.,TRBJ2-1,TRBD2,TGTGCCAGCAGCCCAACCGGACTAGCGGGAGGAAATGAGCAGTTCTTC,CASSPTGLAGGNEQFF
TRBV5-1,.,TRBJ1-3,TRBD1,TGCGCCAGCAGCCCGAAGGGACAGGGGGTTTCTGGAAACACCATATATTTT,CASSPKGQGVSGNTIYF
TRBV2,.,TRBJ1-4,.,TGTGCCAGCAGACACACCACCTTACGGGGAAAACTGTTTTTT,CASRHTTLRGKLFF